What follows are 9 T cell receptor beta chains derived from one specimen sequenced in a study of CD8+ T cells in alopecia areata. Treatment denoted: oral pan-JAK inhibitor, 5-10 mg twice daily. RNA extraction and reverse transcription yielded cDNA as sequencing template. Libraries were prepared by immunoSEQ multiplex PCR; TCRdb keeps only in-frame clonotypes and omits some of them. This table holds roughly 220,000 clones, more than 30% found once. Sequenced here: CD4+ T cells sorted from blood, sampled around week 30, from a patient treated with tofacitinib. The receptors come from a human donor with alopecia areata.

Only a few counts were recorded for this clone. The chain recombines TRBV30 with TRBJ1-1; no clear D. This CDR3 has 13 residues. Looked up from germline, CDR1 is GTSNPN and CDR2 is SVGIG (reference sequence). Trimming took 1 base from V and 3 from J, leaving 9 bases between them. CDR3 DNA sequence: TGTGCCTGGAGTGAGCGGTGGGACACTGAAGCTTTCTTT. Translated, it gives CAWSERWDTEAFF.

The gene calls are TRBV6-5 and TRBJ2-7; D perhaps matches TRBD1 (5 bases). This CDR3 has 15 residues. The germline V and J ends were trimmed by 8 bases and 3 bases, with 20 bases remaining between them. Germline CDR1 is MNHEY and CDR2 is SVGAGI. CDR3 in amino acids: CASQLGQGTGYEQYF. The CDR3 coding sequence is TGTGCCAGCCAACTTGGCCAGGGCACAGGCTACGAGCAGTACTTC.

The J gene is TRBJ1-1, the V gene TRBV7-3; D remains ambiguous. V lost 6 bases and J lost 4, with 15 bases in between. The germline gives CDR1 SGHTA, CDR2 FQGTGA. The CDR3 length is 14 residues. The CDR3 is CASSSRADATEAFF. CDR3 in DNA: TGTGCCAGCAGTTCCCGGGCAGACGCCACTGAAGCTTTCTTT.

This sequence joins TRBV4-2 and TRBJ1-2; D is unclear. V lost 1 base and J lost 3, with 9 bases in between. The CDR3 runs 14 residues. CDR1 and CDR2 (germline): LGHNA, YNFKEQ. The CDR3 DNA reads TGTGCCAGCAGCCAAGTGTCCCAATACTATGGCTACACCTTC. Protein sequence: CASSQVSQYYGYTF.

The chain is built from TRBV30 and TRBJ2-7; TRBD2 might be the D (5 bases). V lost 1 base and J lost 2, with 6 bases in between. The CDR3 contains 12 residues. Per germline, CDR1 GTSNPN and CDR2 SVGIG (reference sequence). CDR3 in DNA: TGTGCCTGGAGTGGAGGGCCCTACGAGCAGTACTTC. Its translation: CAWSGGPYEQYF. The whole variable domain, filled in from reference TRBV30 and TRBJ2-7, reads SQTIHQWPATLVQPVGSPLSLECTVEGTSNPNLYWYRQAAGRGLQLLFYSVGIGQISSEVPQNLSASRPQDRQFILSSKKLLLSDSGFYLCAWSGGPYEQYFGPGTRLTVT.

In its sample, this clone was seen a few times. The V call is TRBV5-4, the J call TRBJ2-2; 7 bases align to TRBD1. The trim removed 3 bases at V and 5 bases at J, leaving 7 bases unmatched. From germline, CDR1 is SGHNT and CDR2 YYREEE (reference sequence). The CDR3 covers 15 residues. CDR3 bases: TGTGCCAGCAGCTCAAGGGGGCAGGGAACCGGGGAGCTGTTTTTT. This codes for CASSSRGQGTGELFF.

This clone was observed a handful of times. The CDR3 reads CSGKSLAGTPGEQFF. DNA of the CDR3: TGCAGCGGGAAAAGCTTAGCGGGAACCCCGGGTGAGCAGTTCTTC. The chain recombines TRBV29-1 with TRBJ2-1; 8 bases align to TRBD2. Germline trimming cut 7 bases from V and 9 bases from J; bases unmatched to any gene: 17. The CDR3 is 15 residues long. Germline CDR1 reads SQVTM; CDR2 reads ANQGSEA.

This clone occurred a few times. This rearrangement joins TRBV29-1 to TRBJ2-6, with 9 nucleotides matching TRBD1. Germline V gives CDR1 SQVTM, CDR2 ANQGSEA. J was trimmed by 4 bases and V by 6 bases; bases with no gene match: 7. CDR3 length: 15 amino acids. CDR3 coding DNA: TGCAGCGTCTCGACAGGGGGGACCGGGGCCAACGTCCTGACTTTC. This encodes CSVSTGGTGANVLTF.

V is TRBV6-5 and J is TRBJ2-7; possibly TRBD2 for D (5 bases). V dropped 6 bases and J dropped 4 bases, with 19 bases sitting between them. Looked up from germline, CDR1 is MNHEY and CDR2 is SVGAGI. This CDR3 comprises 15 residues. CDR3: CASSSPRTLNYEQYF. DNA of the CDR3: TGTGCCAGCAGCTCCCCTAGGACTCTGAATTACGAGCAGTACTTC.